The clone carrying this T cell receptor beta chain appeared a few times. The CDR3 contains 15 residues. V was trimmed by 5 bases and J by 4 bases, leaving 17 bases between them. In germline, CDR1 is MNHEY, CDR2 SVGAGI. The patients, who ranged from 18 to 65 in age, presented with newly diagnosed hyperthyroidism lasting under 2 months. Not enrolled were patients with uncontrolled infection, other autoimmune disease, pregnancy or lactation. Diagnostic decisions used clinical symptoms, serum thyroxine and TRAb, thyroid ultrasound and orbital computed tomography. Regions amplified from RNA transcripts were the TCR beta CDR3 regions. Carried out on the TCR CDR3, a first-round RT-PCR used the HTBI primer set. TCRdb re-called the multiplex PCR reads with MiXCR, one entry per CDR3 protein. Among 500,000 to 750,000 distinct CDR3 sequences listed, about 43% were seen once. The sample is drawn from a study of T cells in Graves' hyperthyroidism and ophthalmopathy.

The sequence derives from a woman aged 18-29 years with Graves' hyperthyroidism. The sample consisted of peripheral blood or thyroid tissue (not recorded which). The chain recombines TRBV6-5 with TRBJ1-2, with a tentative D call TRBD1 (6 bases). The CDR3 spells CASSPGTRTLYGYTF. DNA for the CDR3: TGTGCCAGCAGTCCCGGGACACGAACCCTCTATGGCTACACCTTC.